This section outlines one T cell receptor beta chain sequence together with its context. The antigen it recognizes is unknown. Per-base qualities were not stored, and no clone one base away is much larger. V and J lose 1 base and 5 bases, and a span of 14 bases separates them. The CDR3 holds 15 amino acids from the cysteine to the phenylalanine. The read is trimmed to its CDR3 DNA, 45 bases read in frame from base 1. CDR1 and CDR2, per the germline V gene, are MDHEN and SYDVKM. The data belong to a study of blood T cell repertoires in COVID-19 (dated by TCRdb to about 2020). With regard to the full study: Samples covering the acute and convalescent phases of COVID-19 were provided by collaborators in the United States, Italy and Spain. The material from the prospective study consisted of cDNA or gDNA derived from T cells, B-cell-depleted T cells, or PBMCs. Subjects who had been exposed to COVID-19, were actively infected with it, or had recovered from it provided the deeply sampled blood TCRbeta repertoires that made up the dataset. The repertoires were released in a freely available public database meant as a resource for research on the immune response to SARS-CoV-2. Samples came from the ongoing ImmuneRACE study (first 160 participants) plus 1,254 subjects from 6 global collaborators. A de-identified subject ID, COVID-19 status, age in years and sex were almost always included in the sample metadata. Where HLA class I and class II types were available, the types were taken from metadata supplied by the sample provider, not from assay-based typing. What the work shows at the level of the full study, not this receptor alone: How much clinical and demographic metadata was included differed by source and by participant, and the metadata was provided uncurated.

TCRbeta CDR3 regions were amplified from genomic DNA by means of the immunoSEQ Assay, a bias-controlled multiplex PCR. Under the source paper's analysis protocol: Within the assay, amplification of reference gene primers was used to estimate how many nucleated cells each sample contained. To quantify the absolute abundance of each unique TCRbeta CDR3 rearrangement, sequence reads were collapsed and filtered. For each sample, productive Simpson clonality was calculated as the square root of Simpson's diversity index over productive rearrangements. TCRdb obtained this table from immuneACCESS and retained in-frame rearrangements with V and J assigned. These tables miss some clones; where compared with another copy, unresolved V genes account for less than half of the shortfall, and the remainder is unexplained. V and J calls and clone size follow that table, whereas D and trimming were derived from the DNA. The sample profile shows approximately 200,000 clones; less than 95% of them were found once. 0.6% to 0.9% of the sample goes to the ten largest clones.

One collaborating source in Seattle enrolled patients during active infection and followed them longitudinally through the course of disease. Each collaborating institution followed its own protocols to collect whole blood in K2EDTA tubes. For TCRbeta analysis, collaborators shipped samples as frozen whole blood, isolated PBMCs, or DNA extracted from either of those sample types. Recombination linked TRBV28 to TRBJ2-5; TRBD2 is possibly the D segment (7 matching bases). The sample was peripheral blood. The source of this sequence is a man aged 25 to 40 with COVID-19, enrolled during active disease. The nucleotide sequence is TGTGCCAGCAGTTTATTTCGCGGGGGCGGTGAGACCCAGTACTTC. Translated, this is CASSLFRGGGETQYF.